This T cell receptor beta chain is from a study of preoperative IRX-2 immunotherapy in early breast cancer (dated by TCRdb to about 2019). V gives up 10 bases and J gives up 4 bases, and the segment between their germline ends measures 13 bases. CDR1 WSHSY and CDR2 SAAADI were looked up in the germline V gene. The CDR3 covers 13 residues, taking in both the cysteine and the phenylalanine. Solely the CDR3 DNA is kept, with 39 bases framed from the first base. What the treatment or condition label conveys for this sample: preoperative locoregional IRX-2 cytokine immunotherapy. The samples were obtained from a phase Ib study in which preoperative, locoregional IRX-2 cytokine immunotherapy intended to prime immune responses was tested. Before surgery, IRX-2 was given to the donors, who were patients with early-stage breast cancer. A note on this clone: This clone's antigen is unknown. Nothing much larger sits one base from this clone, and base qualities are not available.

The library came from the immunoSEQ multiplex PCR assay. Held by TCRdb, this immuneACCESS table contains in-frame sequences only and omits some clones. Under half of the omission traces to an unresolved V gene where checked; the cause of the rest is unknown. The sample has around 95,000 clones on record, 86% of them singletons. 2% to 2.5% of the sample lies in the top ten. This TCR derives from a human donor with breast cancer. Here the chain combines TRBV10-2 and TRBJ2-2, with TRBD1 tentatively as D gene (5 bases match). The starting material was tumor tissue, obtained after IRX-2 immunotherapy. CDR3 region: CATSKGATGELFF. The DNA sequence follows: TGCGCCACCTCCAAAGGGGCCACCGGGGAGCTGTTTTTT.